These T cell receptor beta chains were read from a single sample in a study of low-dose radiotherapy and immunotherapy resistance in tumors. Using its own MiXCR run on the reads, TCRdb lists one record per CDR3 protein. The sample yields under 90,000 distinct CDR3 sequences, around 17% seen once. Sequenced material: PBMCs, taken after low-dose radiotherapy plus immunotherapy. These receptors came from a male donor with prostate cancer. CDR3s include the opening cysteine and the closing phenylalanine or tryptophan. The D gene is left open where the match is weak. Size values are once, few and many counts, or a class for expanded clones, and some rows have none.

d_call j_call clone_size v_call cdr3_aa cdr3_nt
TRBD1 TRBJ1-1 many TRBV12-3/TRBV12-4 CASSLQTGLNTEAFF TGTGCCAGCAGTTTACAGACAGGGTTGAACACTGAAGCTTTCTTT
. TRBJ2-5 many TRBV10-3 CAISQGGVQETQYF TGTGCCATCAGTCAGGGGGGTGTTCAGGAGACCCAGTACTTC
TRBD1 TRBJ2-5 . TRBV11-3 CASSLHRGAETQYF TGTGCCAGCAGCCTCCACAGGGGGGCAGAGACCCAGTACTTC
TRBD2 TRBJ2-3 many TRBV28 CASSPSGTLPTDTQYF TGTGCCAGCAGCCCTAGCGGGACCCTACCCACAGATACGCAGTATTTT
. TRBJ1-1 . TRBV28 CASSPRQEMNTEAFF TGTGCCAGCAGTCCCCGACAGGAGATGAACACTGAAGCTTTCTTT
TRBD1 TRBJ1-1 many TRBV19 CASSRSDRENTEAFF TGTGCCAGTAGCCGATCCGACAGGGAGAACACTGAAGCTTTCTTT
. TRBJ2-2 many TRBV5-1 CASSITGDYTGELFF TGCGCCAGCAGTATAACAGGGGACTACACCGGGGAGCTGTTTTTT
TRBD1 TRBJ1-2 many TRBV12-3/TRBV12-4 CASSPGQGVYGYTF TGTGCCAGCAGTCCCGGACAGGGGGTATATGGCTACACCTTC
. TRBJ2-1 few TRBV7-3 CASSLRGGGGNEQFF TGTGCCAGCAGCTTAAGGGGGGGAGGGGGCAATGAGCAGTTCTTC
TRBD1 TRBJ1-5 many TRBV28 CASRRPGRGDNQPQHF TGTGCCAGCAGGAGGCCGGGCAGGGGGGACAATCAGCCCCAGCATTTT
. TRBJ2-7 many TRBV5-1 CASSITGASYEQYF TGCGCCAGCAGCATCACCGGGGCGAGCTACGAGCAGTACTTC
. TRBJ2-1 many TRBV18 CASSPPGGLDNEQFF TGTGCCAGCTCACCACCCGGGGGTCTAGACAATGAGCAGTTCTTC
TRBD2 TRBJ2-5 many TRBV10-3 CAISDQGGRTKTQYF TGTGCCATCAGTGATCAGGGCGGGAGGACAAAGACCCAGTACTTC
. TRBJ1-1 many TRBV13 CASSPERGTEAFF TGTGCCAGCAGCCCTGAAAGGGGCACTGAAGCTTTCTTT
. TRBJ2-1 many TRBV9 CASSAAEYLRSGGSYNEQFF TGTGCCAGCAGCGCAGCGGAATACCTACGGAGCGGAGGCTCCTACAATGAGCAGTTCTTC
. TRBJ2-1 many TRBV6-2/TRBV6-3 CASSSRASYNEQFF TGTGCCAGCAGTTCCCGCGCCTCCTACAATGAGCAGTTCTTC
TRBD1 TRBJ1-1 many TRBV28 CASSISQGYTEAFF TGTGCCAGCAGTATCTCACAGGGGTACACTGAAGCTTTCTTT
TRBD1 TRBJ2-7 many TRBV4-1 CASSQRGPGYEQYF TGCGCCAGCAGCCAGAGGGGGCCCGGGTACGAGCAGTACTTC
TRBD2 TRBJ2-2 many TRBV5-1 CASSLEASGSNTGELFF TGCGCCAGCAGCTTGGAGGCTAGCGGTTCGAACACCGGGGAGCTGTTTTTT
TRBD2 TRBJ2-1 . TRBV28 CASAAGGPFNEQFF TGTGCCAGTGCAGCGGGAGGGCCTTTCAATGAGCAGTTCTTC
. TRBJ2-5 many TRBV7-2 CASSWEGETQYF TGTGCCAGCAGCTGGGAAGGGGAGACCCAGTACTTC
. TRBJ1-4 few TRBV7-9 CASSLEGSTNEKLFF TGTGCCAGCAGCTTAGAGGGTTCAACTAATGAAAAACTGTTTTTT
TRBD1 TRBJ2-3 . TRBV28 CASMTGTGARPVTQYF TGTGCCAGCATGACCGGGACAGGGGCTCGACCAGTTACGCAGTATTTT
TRBD2 TRBJ2-7 many TRBV29-1 CSVEDPNWDRGLAGSYEQYF TGCAGCGTTGAAGATCCTAATTGGGACAGAGGACTAGCGGGATCCTACGAGCAGTACTTC
TRBD1 TRBJ1-1 many TRBV20-1 CSARQGVWTEAFF TGCAGTGCGAGACAGGGGGTATGGACTGAAGCTTTCTTT
TRBD2 TRBJ2-3 many TRBV20-1 CSASGTSGRAIDTQYF TGCAGTGCCTCCGGGACTAGCGGGAGGGCCATAGATACGCAGTATTTT
TRBD2 TRBJ2-2 many TRBV19 CASSIVAGGTGELFF TGTGCCAGTAGTATCGTGGCGGGAGGCACCGGGGAGCTGTTTTTT
TRBD2 TRBJ2-2 . TRBV7-2 CASSQSPSGYGELFF TGCGCCAGCAGCCAATCGCCTAGCGGTTACGGGGAGCTGTTTTTT
TRBD2 TRBJ2-1 many TRBV10-3 CAISESRGGNEQFF TGTGCCATCAGTGAGTCGCGGGGGGGCAATGAGCAGTTCTTC
TRBD1 TRBJ2-5 many TRBV6-5 CASRGTGGGETQYF TGTGCCAGCAGGGGGACAGGGGGTGGAGAGACCCAGTACTTC
. TRBJ2-2 . TRBV5-1 CASSSSLTSLSGELFF TGCGCCAGCAGCTCGTCCTTGACTAGTCTTTCTGGGGAGCTGTTTTTT
. TRBJ2-2 many TRBV5-5 CASSFAGSNTGELFF TGTGCCAGCAGCTTCGCGGGCTCGAACACCGGGGAGCTGTTTTTT
TRBD1 TRBJ2-7 many TRBV20-1 CSATPGQGNSYEQYF TGCAGTGCCACGCCGGGACAGGGAAACTCCTACGAGCAGTACTTC
TRBD1 TRBJ2-1 many TRBV7-3 CASSPQDRGLNEQFF TGTGCCAGCAGCCCTCAGGACAGGGGGCTGAATGAGCAGTTCTTC
. TRBJ2-5 medium-sized TRBV28 CASNQGRETQYF TGTGCCAGTAACCAGGGCCGCGAGACCCAGTACTTC
. TRBJ2-3 many TRBV5-5 CASSLEAGAGTDTQYF TGTGCCAGCAGCTTGGAGGCAGGGGCCGGCACAGATACGCAGTATTTT
TRBD1 TRBJ1-2 many TRBV7-2 CASSFLNPGQGSGYTF TGTGCCAGCAGCTTCCTAAACCCGGGACAGGGCTCTGGCTACACCTTC
. TRBJ1-1 many TRBV24-1 CATSVDKKNTEAFF TGTGCCACCAGTGTCGACAAAAAGAACACTGAAGCTTTCTTT
. TRBJ2-7 many TRBV20-1 CSARDIAYEQYF TGCAGTGCTAGAGATATCGCCTACGAGCAGTACTTC
TRBD2 TRBJ2-7 . TRBV7-8 CASSLWLAESSYEQYF TGTGCCAGCAGCTTATGGCTAGCGGAGAGCTCCTACGAGCAGTACTTC
. TRBJ2-1 . TRBV5-1 CASSLGAQSRQNEQFF TGCGCCAGCAGCTTGGGGGCTCAGTCCCGCCAGAATGAGCAGTTCTTC
TRBD1 TRBJ2-3 many TRBV29-1 CSVARTGSTDTQYF TGCAGCGTAGCCAGGACAGGCTCCACAGATACGCAGTATTTT
TRBD2 TRBJ2-3 many TRBV7-2 CASSPRAAGGLYTQYF TGTGCCAGCAGCCCAAGGGCCGCGGGAGGGCTGTATACGCAGTATTTT
. TRBJ2-2 many TRBV7-2 CASSLTTGGTGELFF TGTGCCAGCAGCTTAACTACTGGGGGTACCGGGGAGCTGTTTTTT
. TRBJ1-6 many TRBV28 CASSALNSPLHF TGTGCCAGCAGTGCCCTGAATTCACCCCTCCACTTT
TRBD2 TRBJ2-2 . TRBV28 CVLGTSGNTGELFF TGTGTCCTAGGGACTAGCGGGAACACCGGGGAGCTGTTTTTT
TRBD2 TRBJ2-7 few TRBV12-3/TRBV12-4 CASSLGLAGGEQYF TGTGCCAGCAGTCTCGGACTAGCGGGAGGCGAGCAGTACTTC
. TRBJ2-3 . TRBV6-5 CASSYSRDSTDTQYF TGTGCCAGCAGTTACTCCCGGGACAGCACAGATACGCAGTATTTT
. TRBJ2-5 few TRBV5-1 CASSLGNQETQYF TGCGCCAGCAGCTTGGGGAACCAAGAGACCCAGTACTTC
TRBD2 TRBJ2-7 many TRBV5-4 CASSLDWGLAGEIYEQYF TGTGCCAGCAGCTTGGATTGGGGACTAGCGGGAGAAATATACGAGCAGTACTTC